This TCR beta chain was found in a study of blood T cell repertoires in COVID-19. Study-level background: Both acute and convalescent COVID-19 samples were obtained from the United States, Italy and Spain.

CDR3 size: 15 residues. Trimming took 4 bases from V and 6 from J; bases not matched to a gene: 9. Germline values: CDR1 KGHDR, CDR2 SFDVKD. Authors' methods: From reference gene primer amplification, estimates of nucleated cell counts were derived. This table comes from immunoSEQ multiplex PCR, and its TCRdb copy is limited to in-frame clones, with some not included. V, J and clone size were drawn from that table, and D and trimming were deduced from the DNA. The table has under 35,000 clones, about 90% seen once. This clonotype originated in a human donor with active COVID-19. The donor label of this sample is uncertain. This sequence joins TRBV24-1 and TRBJ2-7; 9 positions agree with TRBD1. The sample comprised peripheral blood. CDR3 amino acids: CATSDSGQGGGEQYF. CDR3 nucleotide sequence: TGTGCCACCAGTGACTCGGGACAGGGTGGCGGCGAGCAGTACTTC.